What follows is one TCR beta chain and its context. Its antigen remains unknown. The CDR3 has 13 amino acids. Germline V CDR1 and CDR2: LGHNA, YNFKEQ. The V end was cut by 1 base, the J end by 2 bases, with 4 bases between. This sample is part of a study of beta chain features in type 1 diabetes. Whole-study results and caveats: PCR could preferentially amplify shorter templates, alike in patients and controls. The study found that naive, central memory and Treg TCRB repertoires appeared more similar in patients than in healthy donors. In all four CD4+ subsets, TCRB CDR3 length was significantly, moderately reduced in type 1 diabetes.

Only one heparinised blood draw was taken per donor, and its volume averaged about 120 mL. CD4+ naive, central memory, regulatory and stem cell-like memory subsets were isolated by sorting on CD45RO/CCR7/CD25/CD127/CD95/CD27. Reverse transcription of all isolated RNA meant that expressed TCRB transcripts were sequenced. The method was immunoSEQ multiplex PCR; TCRdb's version includes in-frame clones alone and lacks a portion of them. The sample lists some 240,000 clones, approximately 16% occurring once. This TCR derives from a man aged 25 to 45 with type 1 diabetes. The sequenced sample was naive CD4+ T cells from blood. This chain joins TRBV4-2 and TRBJ2-3; D not resolved. The CDR3 sequence is CASSQAPTDTQYF. CDR3 sequence (DNA): TGTGCCAGCAGCCAAGCACCCACAGATACGCAGTATTTT.